These 5 T cell receptor beta chains were sequenced from one sample in a study of blood T cell repertoires in COVID-19. Here immunoSEQ multiplex PCR was the method, and the copy in TCRdb shows in-frame clones only, minus some. Of 90,000 to 110,000 clones listed, 80% are singletons. Sequencing used peripheral blood. These TCRs come from a human donor in a cohort sampled during active or convalescent COVID-19.

J is TRBJ2-7 and V is TRBV7-2; 9 bases line up with TRBD2. The length of the CDR3 is 16 residues. CDR1 is SGHTA, CDR2 FQGNSA, per germline. The V segment lost 1 base and the J segment 0 bases; nucleotides outside the gene matches: 4. The CDR3 nucleotides are TGTGCCAGCAGCTTAGTCCCTAGCGGGGTCTCCTACGAGCAGTACTTC. Its translation is CASSLVPSGVSYEQYF.

The chain joins TRBV6-5 to TRBJ2-3; D is ambiguous. CDR1 is MNHEY, CDR2 SVGAGI, per germline. The CDR3 totals 15 residues. V was pared by 3 bases and J by 2 bases, with 12 bases between. The CDR3 sequence is CASSYRYSYTDTQYF. DNA for the CDR3: TGTGCCAGCAGTTATCGTTACAGCTACACAGATACGCAGTATTTT.

This clone appeared once. The chain is built from TRBV5-4 and TRBJ2-7, with D hard to call. Germline V gene data show CDR1 as SGHNT and CDR2 as YYREEE (reference sequence). This CDR3 is 16 amino acids long. V shed 3 bases and J shed 3 bases, with 19 bases lying between them. The CDR3 DNA follows: TGTGCCAGCAGCTCAAAGCTGGCTAGTACCAACTACGAGCAGTACTTC. Protein sequence: CASSSKLASTNYEQYF.

CDR3 bases: TGCGCCAGCAGCTTGGCGGGGACAGCTTCTGGGAATGAGCAGTTCTTC. Encoded protein: CASSLAGTASGNEQFF. The chain employs TRBV5-1 and TRBJ2-1, with 7 bases aligning to TRBD1. Germline assignment: CDR1 SGHRS and CDR2 YFSETQ. CDR3 length: 16 amino acids. Trimming removed 0 bases from V and 7 bases from J; junction bases left unmatched: 10.

The chain couples TRBV5-6 to TRBJ2-2, with a tentative D call TRBD2 (6 bases). The CDR3 spans 13 residues. Trimming shortened V by 7 bases and J by 4 bases, and 11 bases separated the two germline ends. Germline V gene lookup returns CDR1 SGHDT and CDR2 YYEEEE. CDR3 protein: CASSGLFTGELFF. Here the CDR3 DNA reads TGTGCCAGCTCGGGACTCTTCACCGGGGAGCTGTTTTTT. The whole variable domain, remainder taken from reference TRBV5-6 and TRBJ2-2, is DAGVTQSPTHLIKTRGQQVTLRCSPKSGHDTVSWYQQALGQGPQFIFQYYEEEERQRGNFPDRFSGHQFPNYSSELNVNALLLGDSALYLCASSGLFTGELFFGEGSRLTVL.